Listed here are 2 T cell receptor beta chains from one sample, sequenced in a study of T cells in Graves' hyperthyroidism and ophthalmopathy. Amplification yielded TCR beta CDR3 regions, with RNA transcripts as the source. First-round RT-PCR targeting the TCR CDR3 was performed with the HTBI primer set. TCRdb reprocessed the multiplex PCR reads via MiXCR and lists one record per CDR3 protein. The sample carries 250,000 to 400,000 distinct CDR3 sequences, about an eighth recorded once. The sample consisted of blood. The receptors stem from a woman in her forties with Graves' ophthalmopathy.

A note on this clonotype: A much more abundant neighbour one base away suggests this may be a read error. The chain links TRBV7-2 to TRBJ1-5; 10 bases are a match to TRBD1. This CDR3 spans 14 amino acids. Germline V CDR1 and CDR2: SGHTA, FQGNSA. Germline trimming cut 5 bases from V and 5 bases from J; bases unmatched to any gene: 3. The CDR3 protein is CASSPGQGHQPQHF. CDR3 bases: TGTGCCAGCAGCCCGGGACAGGGGCATCAGCCCCAGCATTTT. The variable domain in full, with the rest retrieved from reference TRBV7-2 and TRBJ1-5, is GAGVSQSPSNKVTEKGKDVELRCDPISGHTALYWYRQSLGQGLEFLIYFQGNSAPDKSGLPSDRFSAERTGGSVSTLTIQRTQQEDSAVYLCASSPGQGHQPQHFGDGTRLSIL.

This clonotype was recorded many times. The chain is built from TRBV12-3 or TRBV12-4 and TRBJ2-1; 15 nucleotides match TRBD2. The CDR3 covers 14 residues. V lost 8 bases and J lost 9; bases outside the gene matches: 5. CDR3 DNA sequence: TGTGCCAGCGGACTAGCGGGAGGGCTCGGTGAGCAGTTCTTC. This codes for CASGLAGGLGEQFF.